This is a list of T cell receptor beta chains from one sample in a study of T cells in Graves' hyperthyroidism and ophthalmopathy. TCRdb recomputed calls from the multiplex PCR reads with MiXCR, one row per CDR3 protein. The sample shows about 250,000 distinct CDR3 sequences, roughly 22% of them seen only once. The sequenced sample was blood. Receptor source: a woman aged 40 to 50 with Graves' ophthalmopathy. CDR3s include the opening cysteine and the closing phenylalanine or tryptophan. The D gene is left open where the match is weak. The listing skips clone size in some rows; elsewhere it reads once, few, many or a size class.

D gene | J gene | clone size | V gene | CDR3 protein | CDR3 DNA
. | TRBJ2-2 | many | TRBV27 | CASSPHPRALNTGELFF | TGTGCCAGCAGTCCCCATCCCCGGGCCCTGAACACCGGGGAGCTGTTTTTT
. | TRBJ2-5 | many | TRBV7-9 | CASIPPGRETQYF | TGTGCCAGCATCCCCCCAGGCCGGGAGACCCAGTACTTC
. | TRBJ1-2 | . | TRBV28 | CASSPARTAPLGGYTF | TGTGCCAGCAGTCCTGCCCGGACGGCCCCCTTGGGGGGCTACACCTTC
. | TRBJ2-2 | many | TRBV3-1 | CASSPPTIAGELFF | TGTGCCAGCAGCCCCCCAACAATCGCCGGGGAGCTGTTTTTT
. | TRBJ1-5 | . | TRBV24-1 | CASTGGGGNQPQHF | TGTGCCAGCACCGGCGGGGGGGGCAATCAGCCCCAGCATTTT
TRBD2 | TRBJ2-2 | many | TRBV20-1 | CSARDPGGDTGELFF | TGCAGTGCTAGAGATCCGGGAGGGGACACCGGGGAGCTGTTTTTT
TRBD2 | TRBJ2-7 | many | TRBV5-1 | CASSPFSGRAGDEQYF | TGCGCCAGCAGCCCCTTTAGCGGGAGGGCCGGGGACGAGCAGTACTTC
TRBD1 | TRBJ1-1 | many | TRBV19 | CASSLPGGTEAFF | TGTGCCAGTAGTTTACCAGGGGGGACTGAAGCTTTCTTT
. | TRBJ2-7 | . | TRBV20-1 | CSARGHSSYEQYF | TGCAGTGCTAGAGGCCACAGCTCCTACGAGCAGTACTTC
. | TRBJ2-7 | many | TRBV6-5 | CASSSLYEQYF | TGTGCCAGCAGTTCACTATACGAGCAGTACTTC
TRBD1 | TRBJ2-7 | many | TRBV30 | CAWSEQGVVFEQYF | TGTGCCTGGAGTGAACAGGGGGTGGTCTTCGAGCAGTACTTC
TRBD2 | TRBJ2-4 | many | TRBV20-1 | CSARDFGDSGAAKNIQYF | TGCAGTGCTAGAGATTTCGGGGATAGCGGGGCAGCCAAAAACATTCAGTACTTC